This TCR beta chain was captured in a study of Graves' ophthalmopathy and Graves' hyperthyroidism. Amplification targeted the TCR beta CDR3 regions, with RNA transcripts as the source material. After a first-round RT-PCR with HTBI primers, a second-round multiplex PCR was run. Via MiXCR, TCRdb re-called the multiplex PCR reads, giving one row per CDR3 protein. This repertoire shows approximately 410,000 distinct CDR3 sequences, roughly 15% found once; its top ten account for 5.5% to 7%. General study points: Most thyroid clonotypes with frequency above 0.001 were detected in blood too.

No ophthalmopathy within 18 months of follow-up signified stable hyperthyroidism. From fresh peripheral blood, roughly 9.3 ml in volume, the PBMCs were obtained. A word on this clonotype: Its specificity is unknown.

CDR1 is LNHDA, CDR2 SQIVND, per germline (reference sequence). The CDR3 is made up of 13 amino acids. The V end was cut by 3 bases, the J end by 11 bases, with 16 bases between. Source material: peripheral blood. The TCR comes from a young woman with stable Graves' hyperthyroidism. The rearrangement joins TRBV19 to TRBJ1-1; D is perhaps TRBD1 (5 bases). CDR3 residues: CASSIEGSRTAFF. CDR3 bases: TGTGCCAGTAGTATCGAGGGGTCGAGGACGGCTTTCTTT. Full variable domain (missing parts from reference TRBV19 and TRBJ1-1): DGGITQSPKYLFRKEGQNVTLSCEQNLNHDAMYWYRQDPGQGLRLIYYSQIVNDFQKGDIAEGYSVSREKKESFPLTVTSAQKNPTAFYLCASSIEGSRTAFFGQGTRLTVV.